This TCR beta chain was captured by sequencing in a study of blood T cell repertoires in COVID-19. Across the whole study: Nucleic acid was either cDNA or gDNA, and it came from T cells, B-cell-depleted T cells, or PBMCs.

Clones were read by immunoSEQ multiplex PCR, and TCRdb kept only the in-frame ones, dropping some. Here the sample spans approximately 230,000 clones, about 86% being singletons. V shed 2 bases, J shed 5 bases, and the junction held 11 bases outside the gene matches. CDR1 is SQVTM, CDR2 ANQGSEA, per germline. The CDR3 consists of 15 residues. This chain connects TRBV29-1 to TRBJ2-7, with 8 positions matching TRBD1. The source material was peripheral blood. The TCR was taken from an elderly man with acute or convalescent COVID-19. CDR3 coding DNA: TGCAGCGTTGAAAAATGGTCAGGGGGCAGGAACGAGCAGTACTTC. Translated, it gives CSVEKWSGGRNEQYF.